This TCR beta chain was retrieved from a study of T cell repertoires in cytomegalovirus infection. About the study: Indications came from public TCR beta signatures; they pointed to CMV infection and to a matching HLA type.

The CDR3 runs 13 residues. Germline V lookup: CDR1 SGHTA, CDR2 FQGNSA. TCRdb called the reads again in MiXCR, with one record for every CDR3 protein. The sample consists of some 940,000 distinct CDR3 sequences, about a third of them appearing once. About this clonotype: Its antigen is unknown. It may be a read error: a sequence one base away is much more abundant.

The chain is built from TRBV7-2 and TRBJ2-1; D ambiguous. The specimen was cultured CD8+ T cells from PBMCs, collected from culture after CMV antigen stimulation. The receptor's source is a human donor in good health (CMV status not recorded). Some clones in this sample may be carry-over from other donors' samples. CDR3 DNA: TGTGCCAACAGCTTTTGGGAAGGACATGAGCAGTTCTTC. It encodes CANSFWEGHEQFF.